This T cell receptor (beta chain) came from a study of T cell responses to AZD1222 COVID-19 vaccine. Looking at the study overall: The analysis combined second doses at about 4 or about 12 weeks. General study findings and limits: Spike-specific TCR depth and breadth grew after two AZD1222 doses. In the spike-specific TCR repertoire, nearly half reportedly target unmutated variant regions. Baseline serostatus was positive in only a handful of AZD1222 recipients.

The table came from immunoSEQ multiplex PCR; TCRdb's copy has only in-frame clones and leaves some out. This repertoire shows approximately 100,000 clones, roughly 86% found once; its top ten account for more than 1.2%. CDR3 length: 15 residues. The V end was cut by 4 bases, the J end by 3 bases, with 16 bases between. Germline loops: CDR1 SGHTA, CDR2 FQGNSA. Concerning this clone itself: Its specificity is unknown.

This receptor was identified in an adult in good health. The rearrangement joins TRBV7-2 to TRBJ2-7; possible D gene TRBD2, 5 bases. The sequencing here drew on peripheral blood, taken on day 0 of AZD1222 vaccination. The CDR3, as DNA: TGTGCCAGCAGCTCGGGGATCTCCGGGATCTACGAGCAGTACTTC. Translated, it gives CASSSGISGIYEQYF.